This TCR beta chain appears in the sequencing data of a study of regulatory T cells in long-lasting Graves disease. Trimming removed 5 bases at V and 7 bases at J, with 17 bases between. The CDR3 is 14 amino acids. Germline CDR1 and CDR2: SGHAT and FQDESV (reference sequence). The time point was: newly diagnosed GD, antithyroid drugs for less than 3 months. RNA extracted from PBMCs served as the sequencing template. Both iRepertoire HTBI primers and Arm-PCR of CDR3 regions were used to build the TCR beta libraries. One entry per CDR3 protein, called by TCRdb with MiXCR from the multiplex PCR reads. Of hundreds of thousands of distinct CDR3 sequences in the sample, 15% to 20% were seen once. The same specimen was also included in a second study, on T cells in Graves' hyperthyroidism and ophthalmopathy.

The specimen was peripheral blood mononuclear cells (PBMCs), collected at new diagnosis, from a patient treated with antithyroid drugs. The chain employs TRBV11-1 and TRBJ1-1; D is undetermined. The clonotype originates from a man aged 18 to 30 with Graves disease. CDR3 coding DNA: TGTGCCAGCAGCGCCGCAAGCGGACCATTTGAAGCTTTCTTT. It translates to CASSAASGPFEAFF.